This T cell receptor beta chain was sequenced during a study of blood T cell repertoires in COVID-19. How the authors handled the data: Amplifying reference gene primers gave estimates of nucleated cell counts. Sequencing used immunoSEQ multiplex PCR; TCRdb keeps in-frame clones, though not all of them. The V and J calls and clone size are taken from that table; D and trimming were inferred from the DNA. The data show 310,000 or so clones, 89% seen once. This CDR3 has 13 residues. The V end lost 3 bases, the J end lost 5 bases, and 10 bases lay between the germline ends. The source of this sequence is a man younger than 30 who had recovered from COVID-19. The chain combines TRBV12-3 or TRBV12-4 with TRBJ2-5, with TRBD2 as a possible D gene (5 bases). Specimen: peripheral blood. The CDR3 loop reads CASSFGERETQYF. As DNA, the CDR3 is TGTGCCAGCAGTTTCGGGGAGAGGGAGACCCAGTACTTC.